This T cell receptor (beta chain) was found in a study of shared clonotypes between healthy human individuals. Study-wide points: Investigators expected sequencing depth to affect clonotype sharing among donors. Compared with memory subsets, naive subsets generally had larger estimated richness. The diversity represented, both genetic and in exposure history, was limited by few donors.

Concerning this clone: Its antigen is not identified.

In the original analysis: Without quality scores, immunoSEQ junctional reads could not be filtered like full-length reads. The method was immunoSEQ multiplex PCR; TCRdb's version includes in-frame clones alone and lacks a portion of them. From that table come the V and J calls and clone size; the DNA was used to work out D and trimming. The sample lists around 2,000,000 clones, approximately 94% occurring once. The naive CD8 subset, CD45RO-negative cells positively selected for CCR7, excluded terminally differentiated effector memory CD45RA+ cells. This CDR3 is 14 amino acids long. The V and J ends lost 4 bases and 9 bases, in that order; junction bases with no gene match: 4. The germline CDR1 and CDR2 sequences are MDHEN and SYDVKM.

The material sequenced was naive CD8+ T cells sorted from blood. The chain employs TRBV28 and TRBJ1-6; TRBD1 matches 9 bases. The sequence was collected from a man in his late teens or twenties in good health. CDR3 protein: CASSWTGETSPLHF. The CDR3 DNA sequence: TGTGCCAGCAGTTGGACAGGGGAGACTTCACCCCTCCACTTT. The variable domain in full, completed from reference TRBV28 and TRBJ1-6, reads DVKVTQSSRYLVKRTGEKVFLECVQDMDHENMFWYRQDPGLGLRLIYFSYDVKMKEKGDIPEGYSVSREKKERFSLILESASTNQTSMYLCASSWTGETSPLHFGNGTRLTVT.